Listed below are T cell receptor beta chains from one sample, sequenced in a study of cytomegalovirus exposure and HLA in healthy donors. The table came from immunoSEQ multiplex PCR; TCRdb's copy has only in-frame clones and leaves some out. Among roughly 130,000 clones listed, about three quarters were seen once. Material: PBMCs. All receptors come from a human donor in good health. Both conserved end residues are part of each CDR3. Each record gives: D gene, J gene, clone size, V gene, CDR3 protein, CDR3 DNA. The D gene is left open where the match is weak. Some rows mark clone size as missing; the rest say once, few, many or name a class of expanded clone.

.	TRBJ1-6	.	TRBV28	CASSSSGEGNSPLHF	TGTGCCAGCAGTTCCTCAGGGGAGGGTAATTCACCCCTCCACTTT
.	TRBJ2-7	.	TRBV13	CASSFVIRGNEQYF	TGTGCCAGCAGCTTCGTGATCAGGGGCAACGAGCAGTACTTC
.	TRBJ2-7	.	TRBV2	CASIPNGGQGREQYF	TGTGCCAGCATACCAAATGGTGGGCAGGGGCGCGAGCAGTACTTC
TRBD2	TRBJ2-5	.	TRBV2	CASLAQREGETQYF	TGTGCCAGCTTAGCACAGCGGGAAGGAGAGACCCAGTACTTC
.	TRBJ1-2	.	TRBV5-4	CASSLEYEGYGYTF	TGTGCCAGCAGCCTCGAATACGAGGGCTATGGCTACACCTTC
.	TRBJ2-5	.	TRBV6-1	CASSGEETQYF	TGTGCCAGCTCAGGGGAAGAGACCCAGTACTTC
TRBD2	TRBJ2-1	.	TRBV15	CATSRAGLAGGNEQFF	TGTGCCACCAGCAGAGCGGGACTAGCGGGGGGAAATGAGCAGTTCTTC
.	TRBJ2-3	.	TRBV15	CATSRDERSGDTQYF	TGTGCCACCAGCAGAGACGAGCGCTCTGGAGATACGCAGTATTTT
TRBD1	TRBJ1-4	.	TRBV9	CASSVAGQGNEKLFF	TGTGCCAGCAGCGTGGCGGGACAGGGGAATGAAAAACTGTTTTTT
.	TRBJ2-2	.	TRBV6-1	CASSIPPRAGELFF	TGTGCCAGCAGCATTCCACCCCGGGCCGGGGAGCTGTTTTTT
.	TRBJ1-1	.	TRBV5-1	CASSFGTGLNTEAFF	TGCGCCAGCAGCTTCGGAACAGGGTTAAACACTGAAGCTTTCTTT
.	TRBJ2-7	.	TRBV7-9	CSSSLGPGVQYF	TGTTCCAGCAGCTTAGGGCCGGGTGTGCAGTACTTC
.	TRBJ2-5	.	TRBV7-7	CASSSDRSETQYF	TGTGCTAGCAGCTCCGACAGGTCAGAGACCCAGTACTTC
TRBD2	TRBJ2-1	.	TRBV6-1	CASSGGGLRFLGYDEQFF	TGTGCCAGCAGTGGCGGGGGACTGCGATTCTTAGGTTACGATGAGCAGTTCTTC
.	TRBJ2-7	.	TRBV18	CASSPSEGTFYEQYF	TGTGCCAGCTCACCATCCGAGGGCACCTTCTACGAGCAGTACTTC
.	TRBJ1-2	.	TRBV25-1	CASSEQDIRGYTF	TGTGCCAGCAGTGAACAAGACATTAGGGGCTACACCTTC
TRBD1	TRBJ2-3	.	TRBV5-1	CASSLEPGQGAGTQYF	TGCGCCAGCAGCCTCGAACCGGGACAGGGGGCGGGTACGCAGTATTTT
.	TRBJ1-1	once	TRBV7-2	CALLLSMNTEAFF	TGTGCCCTGCTCCTATCTATGAACACTGAAGCTTTCTTT
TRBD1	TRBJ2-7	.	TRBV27	CASSVPGQGWYEQYF	TGTGCCAGCAGTGTTCCGGGACAGGGGTGGTACGAGCAGTACTTC
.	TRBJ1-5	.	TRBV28	CASSGRGSEPISGNQPQHF	TGTGCCAGCAGTGGGCGGGGTTCTGAGCCAATATCGGGCAATCAGCCCCAGCATTTT
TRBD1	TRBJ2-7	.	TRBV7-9	CASSRSRDRGLIGYF	TGTGCCAGCAGCCGAAGTCGGGACAGGGGATTAATTGGGTACTTC
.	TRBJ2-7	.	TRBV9	CASSSAGEQYF	TGTGCCAGCAGCTCCGCGGGCGAGCAGTACTTC
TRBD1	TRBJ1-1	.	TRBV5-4	CASSLVYRGMNTEAFF	TGTGCCAGCAGCCTAGTCTACAGGGGAATGAACACTGAAGCTTTCTTT
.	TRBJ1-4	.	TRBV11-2	CASSLSQGREKLFF	TGTGCCAGCAGCTTAAGCCAGGGGCGTGAAAAACTGTTTTTT
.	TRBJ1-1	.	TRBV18	CASSPFREIANDGSEAFF	TGTGCCAGCTCACCATTTAGGGAGATTGCCAACGACGGTTCTGAAGCTTTCTTT
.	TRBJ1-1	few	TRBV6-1	CASSEEGPYTEAFF	TGTGCCAGCAGTGAAGAGGGGCCTTACACTGAAGCTTTCTTT
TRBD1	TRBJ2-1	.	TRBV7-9	CASSPTGIDEQFF	TGTGCCAGCAGCCCGACAGGGATCGATGAGCAGTTCTTC
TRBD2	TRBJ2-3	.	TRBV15	CATSSRGGGPDTQYF	TGTGCCACCTCATCTAGGGGCGGGGGGCCAGATACGCAGTATTTT
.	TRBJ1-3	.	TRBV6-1	CASSESQGGNTIYF	TGTGCCAGCAGTGAGTCCCAGGGTGGAAACACCATATATTTT
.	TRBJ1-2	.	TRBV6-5	CASSAPWEGGYTF	TGTGCCAGCTCGGCTCCATGGGAGGGAGGCTACACCTTC
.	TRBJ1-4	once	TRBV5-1	CASSLGGIGEKLFF	TGCGCCAGCAGCTTAGGGGGAATTGGTGAAAAACTGTTTTTT
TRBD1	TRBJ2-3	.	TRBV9	CASSERAGGPADTQYF	TGTGCCAGCAGCGAAAGAGCAGGGGGCCCCGCAGATACGCAGTATTTT
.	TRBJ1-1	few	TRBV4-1	CASSGKEGMNTEAFF	TGCGCCAGCAGCGGGAAGGAGGGCATGAACACTGAAGCTTTCTTT
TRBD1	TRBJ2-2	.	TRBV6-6	CASSTVQGAGELFF	TGTGCCAGCAGTACGGTACAGGGGGCCGGGGAGCTGTTTTTT
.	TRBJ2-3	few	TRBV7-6	CASSSQTTTDTQYF	TGTGCCAGCAGCTCCCAGACTACCACAGATACGCAGTATTTT
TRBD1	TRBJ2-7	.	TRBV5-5	CASSLMGQGREQYF	TGTGCCAGCAGCTTGATGGGACAGGGACGCGAGCAGTACTTC
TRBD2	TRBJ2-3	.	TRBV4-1	CASSQVTSGGAVSTDTQYF	TGCGCCAGCAGCCAAGTAACCAGCGGGGGGGCCGTCTCCACAGATACGCAGTATTTT
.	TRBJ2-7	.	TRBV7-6	CASSYFYEQYF	TGTGCCAGCAGCTACTTTTACGAGCAGTACTTC
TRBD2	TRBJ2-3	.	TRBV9	CASSVEAGGPGDTQYF	TGTGCCAGCAGCGTAGAAGCGGGGGGCCCGGGAGATACGCAGTATTTT
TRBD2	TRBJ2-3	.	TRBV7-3	CASSLRLAGASTDTQYF	TGTGCCAGCAGCTTAAGACTAGCGGGGGCTAGCACAGATACGCAGTATTTT
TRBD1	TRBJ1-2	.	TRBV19	CASSIDGTGGDNYGYTF	TGTGCCAGTAGTATAGATGGGACAGGGGGAGACAACTATGGCTACACCTTC
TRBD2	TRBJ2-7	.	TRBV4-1	CASSQEAGLLYSYEQYF	TGCGCCAGCAGCCAAGAAGCGGGACTATTATACTCCTACGAGCAGTACTTC
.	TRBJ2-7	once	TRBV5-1	CASSPTGQISYEQYF	TGCGCCAGCAGCCCCACCGGACAGATCTCCTACGAGCAGTACTTC
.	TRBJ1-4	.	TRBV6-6	CASARRVGNEKLFF	TGTGCCAGCGCAAGGCGGGTGGGTAATGAAAAACTGTTTTTT
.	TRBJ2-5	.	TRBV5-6	CASSLQIQETQYF	TGTGCCAGCAGCTTGCAGATCCAAGAGACCCAGTACTTC
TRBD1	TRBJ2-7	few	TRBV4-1	CASSHLDRGLDEQYF	TGCGCCAGCAGCCACTTGGACAGGGGGCTTGACGAGCAGTACTTC
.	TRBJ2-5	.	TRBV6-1	CASSLWATDQETQYF	TGTGCCAGCAGTCTGTGGGCGACGGACCAAGAGACCCAGTACTTC
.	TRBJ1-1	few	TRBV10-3	CAISAGDNEAFF	TGTGCCATCAGTGCAGGGGATAATGAAGCTTTCTTT
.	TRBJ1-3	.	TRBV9	CASSASGGNTIYF	TGTGCCAGCAGTGCCAGTGGTGGAAACACCATATATTTT
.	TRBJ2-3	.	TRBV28	CASSRELTSTDTQYF	TGTGCCAGTAGCCGAGAGCTTACTAGCACAGATACGCAGTATTTT
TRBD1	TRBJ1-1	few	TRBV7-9	CASSTRTGEAFF	TGTGCCAGCAGCACAAGGACAGGGGAAGCTTTCTTT
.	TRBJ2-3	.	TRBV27	CASSSGTTNTDTQYF	TGTGCCAGCAGTTCCGGGACAACCAACACAGATACGCAGTATTTT
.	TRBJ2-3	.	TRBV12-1	CASSFERGDGTQYF	TGTGCCAGCAGCTTTGAGCGGGGGGACGGGACGCAGTATTTT
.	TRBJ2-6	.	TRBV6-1	CASTRGAPGANVLTF	TGTGCCAGCACACGGGGGGCGCCTGGGGCCAACGTCCTGACTTTC